The text below deals with one T cell receptor beta chain. Its antigen is still unknown. It has no much larger one-base neighbor in the sample; base qualities were not kept. The record originates from a study of T-cell reconstitution after alpha-beta-depleted transplantation in children (dated by TCRdb to the mid-2010s). About the investigation overall: Using TCR repertoire profiling, the study quantitatively followed how T-cell immune reconstitution unfolded in children after TCRalphabeta/CD19-depleted allogeneic hematopoietic cell transplantation.

Library creation used PCR. Sequenced using an Illumina HiSeq 2500. Molecular barcoding was employed in the preparation of TCR libraries, with unique molecular identifiers being used to normalize TCRbeta repertoire quantification. TCRdb trimmed public reads at Q25 via fastp, called clones via MiXCR and kept in-frame beta chains. Each CDR3 protein appears once, grouped with its most common genes and DNA. The sample contains some 500,000 distinct CDR3 sequences, 32% of them found a single time. The ten top clones hold around 2.3% of the sample. The sequencing here drew on PBMCs from the stem cell graft donor, taken from the stem cell graft. This TCR was sampled from a human donor who donated a stem cell graft to a child with aplastic anemia.

The DNA sequence is TGTGCCAGCAGCGTAGGCCCGGAGGGCACCGGGGAGCTGTTTTTT. Translated, this gives CASSVGPEGTGELFF. The V gene is TRBV9 and the J gene is TRBJ2-2; a tentative D call is TRBD2 (6 bases match). Trimming removed 0 bases from V and 4 bases from J, leaving 10 bases between the germline ends. CDR1 SGDLS and CDR2 YYNGEE are derived from the germline V gene. From cysteine to phenylalanine, the CDR3 is 15 amino acids long. The DNA shown is the 45-base CDR3, in frame from base 1.